What follows are 10 T cell receptor beta chains derived from one specimen sequenced in a study of T cell repertoires in cytomegalovirus infection. TCRdb reprocessed the reads via MiXCR and lists one record per CDR3 protein. Seen here are about 900,000 distinct CDR3 sequences, around 31% observed once, and the top ten hold roughly an eighth. For these receptors, no antigen is known. The sample consisted of cultured CD8+ T cells from PBMCs, taken from culture after CMV antigen stimulation. The receptor set was obtained from a human donor in good health (CMV status not recorded). Some clones in this sample may be carry-over from other donors' samples.

This clonotype was observed a few times. The chain recombines TRBV4-1 with TRBJ2-1; either TRBD1 or TRBD2 may supply D (5 bases each). This CDR3 contains 16 residues. Germline V gene sequence: CDR1 MGHRA, CDR2 YSYEKL. V shed 3 bases and J shed 5 bases, with 17 bases lying between them. The CDR3 is CASSQGRGAPDNEQFF. The CDR3 DNA reads TGCGCCAGCAGCCAGGGACGAGGGGCGCCGGACAATGAGCAGTTCTTC.

This clonotype was seen ten or more times. The J gene is TRBJ2-7, the V gene TRBV7-9; either TRBD1 or TRBD2 may fit D (6 bases each). CDR1 is SEHNR, CDR2 FQNEAQ, per germline (reference sequence). The CDR3 runs to 13 residues. The V gene lost 2 bases and the J gene lost 5 bases, with 10 bases spanning the gap. The CDR3 DNA reads as TGTGCCAGCAGCTTATGGGGGGCGGACGAGCAGTACTTC. Translating it yields CASSLWGADEQYF.

The chain recombines TRBV2 with TRBJ1-1; D call uncertain. Germline CDR1 is SNHLY and CDR2 is FYNNEI. Trimming took off 0 bases at V and 0 bases at J, with 8 bases between the two ends. The CDR3 sequence is 15 residues long. The CDR3 nucleotides read TGTGCCAGCAGTGAAGCTCAAGGATTGAACACTGAAGCTTTCTTT. The encoded protein is CASSEAQGLNTEAFF.

This clonotype was observed at least ten times. This chain connects TRBV7-2 to TRBJ1-1, with D hard to call. Per germline, CDR1 SGHTA and CDR2 FQGNSA. This CDR3 region has 13 residues. The V end lost 1 base, the J end lost 7 bases, and 10 bases lay between the germline ends. CDR3 DNA: TGTGCCAGCAGCTTAGATTTAGTGAGTGAAGCTTTCTTT. Translating gives CASSLDLVSEAFF.

The chain is built from TRBV7-9 and TRBJ1-1; D is unresolved. CDR1 is SEHNR, CDR2 FQNEAQ, per germline (reference sequence). CDR3 length: 12 residues. V gave up 6 bases and J gave up 7 bases, with 12 bases separating them. DNA of the CDR3: TGTGCCAGCAGAACCGGGGTCTATGAAGCTTTCTTT. Translated, it gives CASRTGVYEAFF.

This clonotype occurred many times. In DNA, the CDR3 is TGTGCCAGCAGCTATGGGACAGGGGTTGAAGCTTTCTTT. This gives the protein CASSYGTGVEAFF. The chain is built from TRBV7-2 and TRBJ1-1, with 10 bases that match TRBD1. Trimming removed 4 bases from V and 7 bases from J; junction bases left unmatched: 3. Per germline, CDR1 SGHTA and CDR2 FQGNSA. This CDR3 contains 13 residues.

This clonotype was detected only a few times. The V gene is TRBV15, the J gene TRBJ2-1, with TRBD2 matching over 12 bases. Trimming took 2 bases from V and 7 from J; bases not matched to a gene: 3. CDR1 is LNHNV and CDR2 is YYDKDF in the germline V gene (reference sequence). CDR3 length equals 15 residues. DNA for the CDR3: TGTGCCACCAGCAGATCTAGCGGGGGGGAGAATGAGCAGTTCTTC. Encoded protein: CATSRSSGGENEQFF.

The chain joins TRBV4-1 to TRBJ2-1; D perhaps matches TRBD2 (6 bases). The germline V and J ends were trimmed by 2 bases and 0 bases, with 11 bases remaining between them. The CDR3 length is 16 residues. CDR1 and CDR2 (germline): MGHRA, YSYEKL. The CDR3 nucleotides read TGCGCCAGCAGCCAAAATAGCGGAAGCTCCTACAATGAGCAGTTCTTC. Translating it yields CASSQNSGSSYNEQFF.

Comment on this clonotype: A read error may explain this, as a much larger clone is one base away. V and J are TRBV28 and TRBJ2-2, with D maybe TRBD1 (6 bases). The CDR3 is made up of 19 amino acids. Germline V lookup: CDR1 MDHEN, CDR2 SYDVKM. The CDR3 nucleotides read TGTGCCAGCCACGGACCACAAACCCGAGACAGGAGGAACACCGGGAAGCTGTTTTTT. This sequence encodes CASHGPQTRDRRNTGKLFF. The whole variable domain, filled in from reference TRBV28 and TRBJ2-2, reads DVKVTQSSRYLVKRTGEKVFLECVQDMDHENMFWYRQDPGLGLRLIYFSYDVKMKEKGDIPEGYSVSREKKERFSLILESASTNQTSMYLCASHGPQTRDRRNTGKLFFGEGSRLTVL.

On this clonotype itself: The junction shows a germline mismatch at one end, possibly a read error. CDR3 protein: CVSSGVSAGNYGYTF. The CDR3 DNA reads TGTGTCAGTAGTGGGGTTTCTGCAGGGAACTATGGCTACACCTTC. J is TRBJ1-2 and V is TRBV19; weak D call: TRBD1 (5 bases). The germline V gene encodes CDR1 LNHDA and CDR2 SQIVND (reference sequence). The CDR3 is 15 amino acids. Supplemented by reference TRBV19 and TRBJ1-2, the full variable domain reads DGGITQSPKYLFRKEGQNVTLSCEQNLNHDAMYWYRQDPGQGLRLIYYSQIVNDFQKGDIAEGYSVSREKKESFPLTVTSAQKNPTAFYLCVSSGVSAGNYGYTFGSGTRLTVV.